Shown below are 20 T cell receptor beta chains from a single sample sequenced in a study of T-cell memory formation after mild COVID-19. TCRdb re-called the 5' RACE reads through MiXCR, storing one row per CDR3 protein. The table shows more than 400,000 distinct CDR3 sequences, with 18% occurring only once. The material sequenced was PBMCs or a T cell subset sorted from them (not recorded which). All receptors come from an adult woman who had mild COVID-19 (a few samples of this study predate the infection). Cell type and time point are not known.

CDR3 amino acids: CASSLAAARGNTIYF. DNA for the CDR3: TGCGCCAGCAGCTTGGCCGCCGCCCGTGGAAACACCATATATTTT. J is TRBJ1-3 and V is TRBV5-1, with no clear D. V lost 0 bases and J 3 bases, leaving 10 bases between the germline ends. The germline V gene has CDR1 SGHRS and CDR2 YFSETQ. The CDR3 loop spans 15 amino acids.

V and J are TRBV5-1 and TRBJ2-1; 7 positions match TRBD2. V lost 2 bases and J lost 6; bases outside the gene matches: 2. CDR1 and CDR2 from the germline V gene are SGHRS and YFSETQ. The CDR3 length is 13 residues. CDR3 sequence reads: CASSLRTSNEQFF. CDR3 nucleotides: TGCGCCAGCAGCTTAAGGACTAGCAATGAGCAGTTCTTC.

This clonotype came up a few times. The CDR3 loop is CASSFWGTSQETQYF. For the CDR3, the DNA is TGTGCCAGCAGCTTTTGGGGGACTAGCCAAGAGACCCAGTACTTC. V gene TRBV7-2 combines with J gene TRBJ2-5; 8 nucleotides align to TRBD2. Trimming at V came to 3 bases and at J to 1 base, leaving 4 bases not matched to a gene. The germline V gene has CDR1 SGHTA and CDR2 FQGNSA. This CDR3 contains 15 residues.

This clonotype was observed a handful of times. This chain connects TRBV20-1 to TRBJ1-1; no definite D call. V was cut by 4 bases and J by 0 bases, with 6 bases left in between. Germline CDR1 is DFQATT and CDR2 is SNEGSKA (reference sequence). This CDR3 has 12 amino acids. The CDR3 region has the DNA TGCAGTGCTAAACAGTTGAACACTGAAGCTTTCTTT. Amino acid sequence: CSAKQLNTEAFF.

The chain combines TRBV5-1 with TRBJ1-2; tentatively, D is TRBD1 (6 bases). V gave up 3 bases and J gave up 0 bases, with 9 bases separating them. The CDR3 is made up of 14 amino acids. CDR1 is SGHRS, CDR2 YFSETQ, per germline. The CDR3: CASSSGQTNYGYTF. The CDR3 bases are TGCGCCAGCAGCTCCGGACAGACTAACTATGGCTACACCTTC. The complete variable domain, with remaining parts taken from reference TRBV5-1 and TRBJ1-2, reads KAGVTQTPRYLIKTRGQQVTLSCSPISGHRSVSWYQQTPGQGLQFLFEYFSETQRNKGNFPGRFSGRQFSNSRSEMNVSTLELGDSALYLCASSSGQTNYGYTFGSGTRLTVV.

This chain joins TRBV4-3 and TRBJ1-2, with D uncertain. V shed 1 base and J shed 8 bases, with 14 bases lying between them. Looked up from germline, CDR1 is LGHNA and CDR2 is YSLEER. The CDR3 length is 14 residues. CDR3 DNA: TGCGCCAGCAGCCAAGTAGGCCAGGTCGGAGGCTACACCTTC. Its protein is CASSQVGQVGGYTF.

The chain has TRBV30 and TRBJ1-2, with TRBD1 matching 9 bases. CDR1 is GTSNPN, CDR2 SVGIG, per germline (reference sequence). The CDR3 extends over 14 amino acids. The J segment lost 7 bases and the V segment lost 2 bases, leaving 8 bases of the junction unmatched. CDR3 amino acids: CAWSRTGGAVGYTF. As DNA, the CDR3 is TGTGCCTGGAGTCGTACAGGGGGCGCGGTTGGCTACACCTTC.

The chain recombines TRBV10-3 with TRBJ2-1, with 8 bases that match TRBD2. Per germline, CDR1 ENHRY and CDR2 SYGVKD. This CDR3 is built from 15 residues. Trimming cost V 2 bases and J 6 bases; bases outside gene matches: 6. CDR3 region: CAISEPGLAGNEQFF. The CDR3 DNA reads as TGTGCCATCAGTGAGCCCGGACTAGCCGGCAATGAGCAGTTCTTC.

V usage is TRBV3-1 and J usage is TRBJ2-1; D may be TRBD2 (6 bases). CDR1 and CDR2 (germline): LGHDT, YNNKEL (reference sequence). The length of the CDR3 is 16 residues. The germline V and J ends were trimmed by 0 bases and 5 bases, with 14 bases remaining between them. The CDR3 region is CASSQEAGSGDNEQFF. The CDR3 nucleotides are TGTGCCAGCAGCCAAGAAGCCGGTAGCGGCGACAATGAGCAGTTCTTC.

This clonotype was seen more than once but under ten times. The chain couples TRBV6-5 to TRBJ2-7, with TRBD1 identical over 9 bases. The CDR3 totals 15 residues. V trimming: 5 bases; J trimming: 0 bases; junction bases outside the gene matches: 5. Germline CDR1 and CDR2: MNHEY and SVGAGI. CDR3 region: CASSPGTGPSYEQYF. CDR3 in DNA: TGTGCCAGCAGTCCCGGGACAGGGCCCTCCTACGAGCAGTACTTC.

This clonotype was observed a handful of times. The chain has TRBV25-1 and TRBJ2-7; D call uncertain. The germline V gene encodes CDR1 MGHDK and CDR2 SYGVNS. The CDR3 covers 11 residues. V lost 3 bases and J 3 bases, leaving 3 bases between the germline ends. The CDR3 region has the DNA TGTGCCAGCAGTGAGGGCTACGAGCAGTACTTC. Its protein product is CASSEGYEQYF.

In its sample, this clonotype was seen a few times. V is TRBV11-3 and J is TRBJ2-4; TRBD2 matches at 13 bases. The ends lost 5 bases at V and 6 bases at J; junction bases unmatched: 7. Germline V gene sequence: CDR1 SGHNT, CDR2 YENEEA. The CDR3 is 16 residues long. The CDR3 region has the DNA TGTGCCAGCAGCGCCTGGACTAGCGGGAGCACAAACATTCAGTACTTC. This encodes CASSAWTSGSTNIQYF.

The chain recombines TRBV9 with TRBJ1-4; TRBD1 agrees at 8 bases. The V gene's germline CDR1 is SGDLS and CDR2 YYNGEE. V shed 0 bases and J 6 bases; nucleotides not matched to a gene: 4. This CDR3 region has 15 residues. The CDR3 reads CASSVEGTGHEKLFF. CDR3 in DNA: TGTGCCAGCAGCGTAGAGGGGACAGGCCATGAAAAACTGTTTTTT.

The chain has TRBV12-3 or TRBV12-4 and TRBJ2-2, with D perhaps matching TRBD2 (5 bases). CDR3 length equals 18 residues. V was clipped by 3 bases and J by 0 bases, with 17 bases between them. The CDR3 is CASSFRGRWTPNTGELFF. The CDR3 DNA follows: TGTGCCAGCAGTTTTCGTGGGCGGTGGACTCCGAACACCGGGGAGCTGTTTTTT.

There are a few counts of this clonotype. The genes are TRBV19 and TRBJ2-7, with TRBD1 matching 8 bases. CDR1 is LNHDA, CDR2 SQIVND, per germline (reference sequence). The CDR3 has 15 residues. V shed 0 bases and J 7 bases; nucleotides not matched to a gene: 8. The CDR3 DNA sequence: TGTGCCAGTAGTATAGATGGACAGGGTACGCGAGAGCAGTACTTC. Encoded protein: CASSIDGQGTREQYF.

The CDR3 DNA reads TGTGCCACCAGCAGACGGACAGGGTGGTCTGAGCAGTTCTTC. This translates into CATSRRTGWSEQFF. V usage is TRBV15 and J usage is TRBJ2-1; 8 bases map to TRBD1. The germline CDR1 and CDR2 sequences are LNHNV and YYDKDF (reference sequence). Trimming removed 2 bases from V and 9 bases from J; junction bases left unmatched: 6. This CDR3 spans 14 amino acids.

Concerning this clonotype itself: Since a much larger clone is just one base distant, this may be a read error. CDR3 loop: CATGTGNQPQHF. DNA for the CDR3: TGTGCCACCGGGACAGGGAATCAGCCCCAGCATTTT. This rearrangement joins TRBV24-1 to TRBJ1-5, with 9 nucleotides matching TRBD1. CDR3 length: 12 residues. In germline, CDR1 is KGHDR, CDR2 SFDVKD. Losses at the gene ends were 9 bases for V and 4 bases for J; bases not matched to a gene: 0.

V is TRBV18 and J is TRBJ2-1; 8 nucleotides line up with TRBD2. J was trimmed by 3 bases and V by 2 bases; bases with no gene match: 6. This CDR3 spans 16 amino acids. Germline V gene lookup returns CDR1 KGHSH and CDR2 LQKENI. CDR3 nucleotide sequence: TGTGCCAGCTCACCAAGGGCGGGGGGCCGCTACAATGAGCAGTTCTTC. Translated: CASSPRAGGRYNEQFF.

This sequence joins TRBV7-8 and TRBJ1-1; unclear D gene. V was clipped by 5 bases and J by 7 bases, with 11 bases between them. Germline CDR1 and CDR2: SGHVS and FQNEAQ. This CDR3 region has 12 residues. The CDR3 sequence: CASSTDWGEAFF. The DNA for the CDR3 is TGTGCCAGCAGCACCGACTGGGGTGAAGCTTTCTTT.

This clonotype has more than one count but fewer than ten. The rearrangement joins TRBV20-1 to TRBJ2-5, with D possibly TRBD1 on 5 matching bases. The CDR3 spans 12 residues. Trimming shortened V by 4 bases and J by 3 bases, and 9 bases separated the two germline ends. Germline V gives CDR1 DFQATT, CDR2 SNEGSKA (reference sequence). CDR3 amino acids: CSAIKGKETQYF. In nucleotides, the CDR3 is TGCAGTGCTATAAAGGGGAAAGAGACCCAGTACTTC.